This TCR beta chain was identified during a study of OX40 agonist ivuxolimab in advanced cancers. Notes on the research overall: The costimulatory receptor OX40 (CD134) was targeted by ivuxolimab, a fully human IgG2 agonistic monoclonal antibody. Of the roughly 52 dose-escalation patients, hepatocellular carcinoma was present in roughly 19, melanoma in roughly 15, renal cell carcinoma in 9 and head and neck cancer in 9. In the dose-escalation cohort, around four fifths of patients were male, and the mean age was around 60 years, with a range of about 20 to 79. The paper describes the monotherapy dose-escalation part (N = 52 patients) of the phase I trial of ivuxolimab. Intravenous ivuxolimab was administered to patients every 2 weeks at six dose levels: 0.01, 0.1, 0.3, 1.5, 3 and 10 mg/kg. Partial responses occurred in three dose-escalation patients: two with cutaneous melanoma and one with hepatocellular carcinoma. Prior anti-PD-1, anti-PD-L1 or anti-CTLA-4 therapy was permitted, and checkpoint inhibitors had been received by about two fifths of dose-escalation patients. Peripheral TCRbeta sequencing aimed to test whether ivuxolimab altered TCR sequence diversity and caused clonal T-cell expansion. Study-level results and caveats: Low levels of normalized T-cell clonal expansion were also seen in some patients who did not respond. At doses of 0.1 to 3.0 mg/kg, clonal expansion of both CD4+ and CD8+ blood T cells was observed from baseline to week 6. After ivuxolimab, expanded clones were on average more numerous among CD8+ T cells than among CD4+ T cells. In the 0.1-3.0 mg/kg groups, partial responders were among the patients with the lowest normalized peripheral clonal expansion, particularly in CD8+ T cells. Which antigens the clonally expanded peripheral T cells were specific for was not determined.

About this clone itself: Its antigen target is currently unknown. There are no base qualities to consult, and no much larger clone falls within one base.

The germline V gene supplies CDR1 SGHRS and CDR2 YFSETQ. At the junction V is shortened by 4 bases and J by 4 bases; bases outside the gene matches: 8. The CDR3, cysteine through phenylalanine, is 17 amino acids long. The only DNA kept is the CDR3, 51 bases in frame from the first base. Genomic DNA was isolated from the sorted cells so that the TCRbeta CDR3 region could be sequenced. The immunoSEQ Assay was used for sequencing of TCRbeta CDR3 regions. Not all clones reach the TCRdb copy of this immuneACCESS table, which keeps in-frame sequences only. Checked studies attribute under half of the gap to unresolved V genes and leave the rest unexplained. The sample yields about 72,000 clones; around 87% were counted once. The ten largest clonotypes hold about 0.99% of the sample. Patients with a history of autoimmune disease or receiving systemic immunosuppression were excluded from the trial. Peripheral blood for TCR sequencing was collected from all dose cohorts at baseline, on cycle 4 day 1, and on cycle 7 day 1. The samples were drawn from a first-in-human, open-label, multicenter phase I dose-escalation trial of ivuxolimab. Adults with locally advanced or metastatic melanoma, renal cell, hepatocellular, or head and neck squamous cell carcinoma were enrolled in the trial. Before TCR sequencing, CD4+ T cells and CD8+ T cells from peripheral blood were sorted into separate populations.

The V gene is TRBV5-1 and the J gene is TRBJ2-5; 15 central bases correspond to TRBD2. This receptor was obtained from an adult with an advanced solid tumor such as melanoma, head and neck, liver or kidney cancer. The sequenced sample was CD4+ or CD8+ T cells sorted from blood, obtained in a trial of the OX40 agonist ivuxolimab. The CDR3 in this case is CASSTGLAGGPVETQYF. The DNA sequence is TGCGCCAGCAGCACAGGACTAGCGGGGGGGCCCGTAGAGACCCAGTACTTC. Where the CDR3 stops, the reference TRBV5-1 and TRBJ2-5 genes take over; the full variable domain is KAGVTQTPRYLIKTRGQQVTLSCSPISGHRSVSWYQQTPGQGLQFLFEYFSETQRNKGNFPGRFSGRQFSNSRSEMNVSTLELGDSALYLCASSTGLAGGPVETQYFGPGTRLLVL.